This T cell receptor (beta chain) stems from a study of T-cell memory formation after mild COVID-19 (dated by TCRdb to 2020 to 2022). For the study in its entirety: TCR sequence clusters from the two donors were found to be largely donor specific. Longitudinal TCRalpha and TCRbeta repertoire sequencing tracked T-cell clones expanding and contracting after mild COVID-19 in a couple of donors. Two young, previously healthy adult volunteers made up the cohort, one male and one female. On the study overall, not on this receptor specifically: Some responding clones were found in pre-infection memory, which suggests that pre-existing cross-reactive memory T cells took part in the SARS-CoV-2 response. The second-wave clones that peaked on day 37 were not confirmed to be SARS-CoV-2 specific. Only two mild cases were covered by the study, and larger cohorts that include severe cases with pre-infection samples were considered necessary. Contracting CD4+ clones were found mainly in CM and EM memory subsets, while CD8+ clones were enriched in EMRA. Clones that contracted from day 15 to 85 showed balanced CD4/CD8 phenotypes, whereas a second wave of clones that expanded from day 15 to 37 leaned towards CD4+.

TCRdb shows the sequencer as Illumina NovaSeq 6000. TCRalpha and TCRbeta cDNA libraries were constructed by 5'RACE with constant-segment primers, with sample barcodes and unique molecular identifiers being introduced. RNA was extracted from every sample with Trizol reagent. Libraries were amplified in two PCR steps, with a second sample barcode and Illumina TruSeq adapters added in the second step. Sequencing of libraries was performed on an Illumina NovaSeq with 2 x 150 bp paired-end reads. On the study's bioinformatics: Demultiplexing of reads and collapsing into UMI-guided consensus sequences were performed with migec v1.2.7. Using mixcr v2.1.11, UMI consensuses were aligned to TRA and TRB V and J templates and then assembled into clonotypes. A clonotype was counted as expanded or contracted only when both edgeR and NoisET called the clonotype significant, with the noise models trained on biological replicates. For edgeR calls, a false discovery rate-adjusted p below 0.01 and a log2 fold-change threshold of 1 were applied. As an exploratory analysis of dynamics, PCA with hierarchical clustering was applied to max-normalized trajectories of the 1000 most abundant clonotypes. Separately sequenced CD4+ and CD8+ repertoires were used to assign the CD4 or CD8 phenotype of responding clones. TCRdb trimmed the raw reads at Q25, called clones with MiXCR and kept productive beta chains. For every CDR3 protein sequence, its rows merge into one entry that carries the most common genes and DNA. For this entry, the V and J calls and clone size follow TCRdb and not the study's own pipeline. This sample gives hundreds of thousands of distinct CDR3 sequences in total; nearly 25% of them show up just once. The top ten clones comprise approximately 12% of the sample.

PBMCs were isolated by Ficoll-Paque density gradient centrifugation. The junction shows trimming of 7 bases on V and 1 base on J, plus 16 bases between the germline ends. Via the germline V gene, CDR1 is MNHNS and CDR2 SASEGT. Including the terminal cysteine and phenylalanine, the CDR3 comprises 15 residues. CDR3 DNA only is kept here, 45 bases in frame from base 1. With regard to this clonotype: Which antigen it targets is not known. No much larger clone is present one base from it, and per-base qualities are unavailable.

The sequence links TRBV6-1 to TRBJ1-1; the D gene cannot be resolved reliably. Sequencing input: PBMCs or a T cell subset sorted from them (not recorded which). The clonotype comes from an adult woman who had mild COVID-19 (a few samples of this study predate the infection). The sample titles of this study are shuffled in the database, so cell type and time point are left out; the donor was told from shared clones. The CDR3 amino acid sequence is: CASISRVAQNTEAFF. At the DNA level, the sequence is TGTGCCAGCATCTCTAGGGTTGCGCAGAACACTGAAGCTTTCTTT.